These T cell receptor beta chains were read from a single sample in a study of T cells in Graves' hyperthyroidism and ophthalmopathy. One entry per CDR3 protein results from TCRdb running MiXCR on the multiplex PCR reads. Of about 410,000 distinct CDR3 sequences detected, roughly 14% appear once; the ten largest clones hold around 13%. Sequenced sample: blood. These receptor sequences come from a man aged 18 to 29 with Graves' ophthalmopathy. The CDR3 runs from the conserved cysteine through the conserved F or W. D genes are given only for firm matches. Rows may omit the clone size; those that give it use once, few, many or a size class.

d_call: -
v_call: TRBV4-1
j_call: TRBJ1-3
clone_size: -
cdr3_nt: TGCGCCAGCAGCCAAGCGGAGAGGGCCTCTGGAAACACCATATATTTT
cdr3_aa: CASSQAERASGNTIYF

d_call: -
v_call: TRBV20-1
j_call: TRBJ1-5
clone_size: -
cdr3_nt: TGCAGTGCTACGGGGTATTTGGATCAGCCCCAGCATTTT
cdr3_aa: CSATGYLDQPQHF

d_call: -
v_call: TRBV11-2
j_call: TRBJ2-7
clone_size: few
cdr3_nt: TGTGCCAGCAGCTTATCATCGATCCACGAGCAGTACTTC
cdr3_aa: CASSLSSIHEQYF

d_call: TRBD2
v_call: TRBV20-1
j_call: TRBJ2-3
clone_size: many
cdr3_nt: TGCAGTGCTTCTAGCGGGAGCCCCACAGATACGCAGTATTTT
cdr3_aa: CSASSGSPTDTQYF

d_call: -
v_call: TRBV20-1
j_call: TRBJ2-1
clone_size: many
cdr3_nt: TGCAGTGCTAGATCAAAAAGGACTACGACGTACAATGAGCAGTTCTTC
cdr3_aa: CSARSKRTTTYNEQFF

d_call: -
v_call: TRBV4-1
j_call: TRBJ2-3
clone_size: few
cdr3_nt: TGCGCCAGCAGCCAAGGTCAGAACACAGATACGCAGTATTTT
cdr3_aa: CASSQGQNTDTQYF

d_call: TRBD1
v_call: TRBV3-1
j_call: TRBJ2-2
clone_size: -
cdr3_nt: TGTGCCAGCAGCCCCTGGGACAGGGGATACACCGGGGAGCTGTTTTTT
cdr3_aa: CASSPWDRGYTGELFF

d_call: -
v_call: TRBV19
j_call: TRBJ1-2
clone_size: many
cdr3_nt: TGTGCCAGTAGGTCCGCAGGCCAAGCTAACTATGGCTACACCTTC
cdr3_aa: CASRSAGQANYGYTF

d_call: -
v_call: TRBV29-1
j_call: TRBJ1-2
clone_size: -
cdr3_nt: TGCAGCGTACCCTTTACTAACTATGGCTACACCTTC
cdr3_aa: CSVPFTNYGYTF

d_call: TRBD2
v_call: TRBV27
j_call: TRBJ2-7
clone_size: many
cdr3_nt: TGTGCCAGCCGACTAGGACTAGAAAACCCCTACGAGCAGTACTTC
cdr3_aa: CASRLGLENPYEQYF

d_call: TRBD2
v_call: TRBV7-2
j_call: TRBJ2-1
clone_size: many
cdr3_nt: TGTGCCAGCAGGCTAGCGGGAGGCCCCTACAATGAGCAGTTCTTC
cdr3_aa: CASRLAGGPYNEQFF

d_call: -
v_call: TRBV6-5
j_call: TRBJ1-1
clone_size: many
cdr3_nt: TGTGCCAGCAGTTACAACGGGAACACTGAAGCTTTCTTT
cdr3_aa: CASSYNGNTEAFF

d_call: TRBD2
v_call: TRBV15
j_call: TRBJ2-2
clone_size: few
cdr3_nt: TGTGCCACCAGCAGAGACCGGGGGGGCAGCGGGGAGCTGTTTTTT
cdr3_aa: CATSRDRGGSGELFF

d_call: TRBD2
v_call: TRBV6-6
j_call: TRBJ2-3
clone_size: few
cdr3_nt: TGTGCCAGCAGTTACTCTCTACTCTCTAGCGGGGGGACCACAGATACGCAGTATTTT
cdr3_aa: CASSYSLLSSGGTTDTQYF

d_call: TRBD2
v_call: TRBV12-3/TRBV12-4
j_call: TRBJ2-1
clone_size: many
cdr3_nt: TGTGCCAGCAGTTTAGGGACTAGAGTGTCGGAGCAGTTCTTC
cdr3_aa: CASSLGTRVSEQFF

d_call: TRBD1
v_call: TRBV7-2
j_call: TRBJ1-2
clone_size: -
cdr3_nt: TGTGCCAGCAGCTGGGGACAGGGCCGGTACACCTTC
cdr3_aa: CASSWGQGRYTF

d_call: -
v_call: TRBV7-2
j_call: TRBJ2-3
clone_size: many
cdr3_nt: TGTGCCAGCAGCTCGGGATTCGGGGCGGGCACAGATACGCAGTATTTT
cdr3_aa: CASSSGFGAGTDTQYF

d_call: -
v_call: TRBV29-1
j_call: TRBJ2-2
clone_size: few
cdr3_nt: TGCAGCGTTAAGGGCCTGAACACCGGGGAGCTGTTTTTT
cdr3_aa: CSVKGLNTGELFF

d_call: -
v_call: TRBV6-2/TRBV6-3
j_call: TRBJ2-7
clone_size: many
cdr3_nt: TGTGCCAGCAGTTACGGTGTCACCTCCTACGAGCAGTACTTC
cdr3_aa: CASSYGVTSYEQYF

d_call: TRBD1
v_call: TRBV7-2
j_call: TRBJ2-5
clone_size: few
cdr3_nt: TGTGCCAGCAGCTTAGCCGACAGGGGGTCTGAGACCCAGTACTTC
cdr3_aa: CASSLADRGSETQYF

d_call: -
v_call: TRBV2
j_call: TRBJ1-6
clone_size: many
cdr3_nt: TGTGCCAGCATGGACCTAGGGGATTCACCCCTCCACTTT
cdr3_aa: CASMDLGDSPLHF

d_call: -
v_call: TRBV7-8
j_call: TRBJ1-4
clone_size: many
cdr3_nt: TGTGCCAGCAGCCAAAGTCCGACAGCAACTAATGAAAAACTGTTTTTT
cdr3_aa: CASSQSPTATNEKLFF

d_call: TRBD2
v_call: TRBV30
j_call: TRBJ2-1
clone_size: many
cdr3_nt: TGTGCCTGGAGTGACGGGAGGGACTCTCTCCATAACAATGAGCAGTTCTTC
cdr3_aa: CAWSDGRDSLHNNEQFF

d_call: -
v_call: TRBV6-6
j_call: TRBJ2-1
clone_size: many
cdr3_nt: TGTGCCAGCAGTTACTTCGAAAATGTGGGTCAGGTCTACAATGAGCAGTTCTTC
cdr3_aa: CASSYFENVGQVYNEQFF

d_call: -
v_call: TRBV7-8
j_call: TRBJ1-5
clone_size: many
cdr3_nt: TGTGCCAGCAGCTTGGGTCAAACTCAGCCCCAGCATTTT
cdr3_aa: CASSLGQTQPQHF

d_call: TRBD1
v_call: TRBV5-5
j_call: TRBJ2-3
clone_size: many
cdr3_nt: TGTGCCAGCAGCTCCCAGGGGGATGTTTGGGATACGCAGTATTTT
cdr3_aa: CASSSQGDVWDTQYF

d_call: -
v_call: TRBV19
j_call: TRBJ2-7
clone_size: -
cdr3_nt: TGTGCCAGTAGTCCACGGAGTAGGGGTGTCCAAGGAGAGGAGCAGTACTTC
cdr3_aa: CASSPRSRGVQGEEQYF

d_call: TRBD1
v_call: TRBV12-3/TRBV12-4
j_call: TRBJ2-7
clone_size: many
cdr3_nt: TGTGCCAGCGGTGGACAGGACCACTACGAGCAGTACTTC
cdr3_aa: CASGGQDHYEQYF

d_call: TRBD1
v_call: TRBV19
j_call: TRBJ1-1
clone_size: many
cdr3_nt: TGTGCCAGTATTGGGACAGGGTACTGGACTGAAGCTTTCTTT
cdr3_aa: CASIGTGYWTEAFF

d_call: TRBD1
v_call: TRBV7-8
j_call: TRBJ1-1
clone_size: many
cdr3_nt: TGTGCCAGCAGCCACACGGGACAGGGTTTCTCTGAAGCTTTCTTT
cdr3_aa: CASSHTGQGFSEAFF

d_call: -
v_call: TRBV30
j_call: TRBJ1-1
clone_size: many
cdr3_nt: TGTGCCTGGAGTGTCAGTCGGCGGGGCACTGAAGCTTTCTTT
cdr3_aa: CAWSVSRRGTEAFF

d_call: TRBD2
v_call: TRBV5-6
j_call: TRBJ2-1
clone_size: many
cdr3_nt: TGTGCCAGCAGCTCCAACCCTAGCGGGAGGGCCGGGGTGTATGAGCAGTTCTTC
cdr3_aa: CASSSNPSGRAGVYEQFF

d_call: TRBD2
v_call: TRBV11-2
j_call: TRBJ2-7
clone_size: many
cdr3_nt: TGTGCCAGCAGCTTAGATCCACAGGACAGAGTAATAGCGGGAAGCTCCTACGAGCAGTACTTC
cdr3_aa: CASSLDPQDRVIAGSSYEQYF

d_call: -
v_call: TRBV19
j_call: TRBJ2-3
clone_size: -
cdr3_nt: TGTGCCAGTAGTATAGAGGGCGGGACGACAGATACGCAGTATTTT
cdr3_aa: CASSIEGGTTDTQYF

d_call: -
v_call: TRBV4-1
j_call: TRBJ1-2
clone_size: many
cdr3_nt: TGCGCCAGCAGCCAAACAGATTATGGCTACACCTTC
cdr3_aa: CASSQTDYGYTF

d_call: TRBD1
v_call: TRBV9
j_call: TRBJ2-5
clone_size: many
cdr3_nt: TGTGCCAGCAGCGCCCGGGACAGAAGACAAGAGACCCAGTACTTC
cdr3_aa: CASSARDRRQETQYF

d_call: -
v_call: TRBV12-3/TRBV12-4
j_call: TRBJ1-2
clone_size: many
cdr3_nt: TGTGCCAGCAGTTTAGGGCAGGCTGGTTACACCTTC
cdr3_aa: CASSLGQAGYTF

d_call: -
v_call: TRBV7-8
j_call: TRBJ2-3
clone_size: many
cdr3_nt: TGTGCCAGCAGCGCTTGGGGGGAAGCGGGCACAGATACGCAGTATTTT
cdr3_aa: CASSAWGEAGTDTQYF

d_call: TRBD2
v_call: TRBV5-1
j_call: TRBJ2-5
clone_size: many
cdr3_nt: TGCGCCAGCAGTGCTGCTAGCGGAGGAGAGACCCAGTACTTC
cdr3_aa: CASSAASGGETQYF

d_call: -
v_call: TRBV10-1
j_call: TRBJ1-5
clone_size: few
cdr3_nt: TGCGCCACCTCGATGGGCAGCAATCAGCCCCAGCATTTT
cdr3_aa: CATSMGSNQPQHF

d_call: TRBD1
v_call: TRBV6-5
j_call: TRBJ1-1
clone_size: many
cdr3_nt: TGTGCCAGCAGTTACTCGAGGGCAGGGGGGATGAACACTGAAGCTTTCTTT
cdr3_aa: CASSYSRAGGMNTEAFF

d_call: -
v_call: TRBV3-1
j_call: TRBJ2-1
clone_size: many
cdr3_nt: TGTGCCAGCAGCCAAGAGGGGACGGTCAATGAGCAGTTCTTC
cdr3_aa: CASSQEGTVNEQFF

d_call: -
v_call: TRBV7-3
j_call: TRBJ2-3
clone_size: many
cdr3_nt: TGTGCCAGCAGCCCATGGGTCGGAGATACGCAGTATTTT
cdr3_aa: CASSPWVGDTQYF

d_call: -
v_call: TRBV20-1
j_call: TRBJ1-6
clone_size: -
cdr3_nt: TGCAGTGCTAGTGGGAGACCGGGAAATTCACCCCTCCACTTT
cdr3_aa: CSASGRPGNSPLHF

d_call: -
v_call: TRBV4-1
j_call: TRBJ2-5
clone_size: many
cdr3_nt: TGCGCCAGCAGCCAAGCAGACTGGGGGCATGGAGAGACCCAGTACTTC
cdr3_aa: CASSQADWGHGETQYF

d_call: TRBD2
v_call: TRBV11-3
j_call: TRBJ2-5
clone_size: many
cdr3_nt: TGTGCCAGCAGCTTAGGGCTAGCGGGATCCGAAGAGACCCAGTACTTC
cdr3_aa: CASSLGLAGSEETQYF

d_call: -
v_call: TRBV10-3
j_call: TRBJ1-1
clone_size: many
cdr3_nt: TGTGCCATCAGTGACAGGGGGAACACTGAAGCTTTCTTT
cdr3_aa: CAISDRGNTEAFF

d_call: -
v_call: TRBV28
j_call: TRBJ2-7
clone_size: -
cdr3_nt: TGTGCCAGCAGTTTTATCGACTACGAGCAGTACTTC
cdr3_aa: CASSFIDYEQYF

d_call: TRBD1
v_call: TRBV6-1
j_call: TRBJ2-7
clone_size: many
cdr3_nt: TGTGCCAGCAGTTCATTCGGACAGGGTGGTTACGAGCAGTACTTC
cdr3_aa: CASSSFGQGGYEQYF

d_call: TRBD1
v_call: TRBV18
j_call: TRBJ2-3
clone_size: -
cdr3_nt: TGTGCCAGCTCACAGGACAAACAGGGGTCCTTCACAGATACGCAGTATTTT
cdr3_aa: CASSQDKQGSFTDTQYF

d_call: -
v_call: TRBV11-3
j_call: TRBJ2-5
clone_size: many
cdr3_nt: TGTGCCAGCAGCTTTAGCGGACTCCAAGAGACCCAGTACTTC
cdr3_aa: CASSFSGLQETQYF